The next 10 T cell receptor beta chains were all read from a single sample in a study of blood T cell repertoires in COVID-19. TCRdb's copy holds only in-frame clones and misses some; the assay was immunoSEQ multiplex PCR. The sample consists of about 50,000 clones, 70% to 85% of them appearing once. The source material was PBMCs or T cells enriched from blood (not recorded which). These TCRs come from a woman in her forties or fifties with acute COVID-19.

This clone occurred a few times. For the CDR3, the DNA is TGTGCCTTTATATTGGGCAGGGGGATAAACACCATATATTTT. Protein: CAFILGRGINTIYF. V is TRBV30 and J is TRBJ1-3, with 7 bases matching TRBD1. V lost 7 bases to trimming and J lost 6 bases; unmatched junction nucleotides: 12. Germline V lookup: CDR1 GTSNPN, CDR2 SVGIG (reference sequence). This CDR3 spans 14 amino acids.

This clone is a singleton in its sample. The chain links TRBV6-5 to TRBJ2-3; D ambiguous. Germline CDR1 and CDR2: MNHEY and SVGAGI. The CDR3 runs 15 residues. The V end was cut by 6 bases, the J end by 0 bases, with 13 bases between. The CDR3 nucleotides read TGTGCCAGCAGCCCCCTCCTAACTAGCACAGATACGCAGTATTTT. This codes for CASSPLLTSTDTQYF.

The V and J genes are TRBV19 and TRBJ1-5, with D unclear. The CDR3 is made up of 15 amino acids. The germline CDR1 and CDR2 sequences are LNHDA and SQIVND (reference sequence). V lost 7 bases to trimming and J lost 0 bases, with 13 bases between them. CDR3 nucleotides: TGTGCCAGTACGATGGGTACAGATAGCAATCAGCCCCAGCATTTT. Its translation: CASTMGTDSNQPQHF.

This clone was observed a single time. The genes are TRBV9 and TRBJ2-1; 10 nucleotides align to TRBD2. The CDR3 totals 14 residues. V shed 2 bases and J 8 bases; nucleotides not matched to a gene: 4. Germline loops: CDR1 SGDLS, CDR2 YYNGEE. CDR3 in DNA: TGTGCCAGCAGCGTGTCTAGCGGGGGATATGAGCAGTTCTTC. Translated: CASSVSSGGYEQFF.

This sequence joins TRBV3-1 (or the pseudogene TRBV3-2) and TRBJ1-1; TRBD1 matches 7 bases. Germline V gene sequence: CDR1 LGHDT, CDR2 YNNKEL (reference sequence). The CDR3 covers 12 residues. Trimming removed 6 bases from V and 8 bases from J; junction bases left unmatched: 6. CDR3 loop: CASSTGTAEAFF. The CDR3, as DNA: TGTGCCAGCAGTACCGGGACAGCGGAAGCTTTCTTT.

CDR3 sequence reads: CASSLVAQETQYF. CDR3 in DNA: TGTGCCAGCAGTTTGGTAGCACAAGAGACCCAGTACTTC. This chain uses TRBV28 with TRBJ2-5; no firm D call. The CDR3 has 13 residues. Trimming left V 3 bases short and J 2 bases short, with 7 bases between. Germline V gives CDR1 MDHEN, CDR2 SYDVKM. The full variable domain, rest sourced from reference TRBV28 and TRBJ2-5, is DVKVTQSSRYLVKRTGEKVFLECVQDMDHENMFWYRQDPGLGLRLIYFSYDVKMKEKGDIPEGYSVSREKKERFSLILESASTNQTSMYLCASSLVAQETQYFGPGTRLLVL.

This chain links TRBV7-8 with TRBJ1-1, with 12 nucleotides matching TRBD1. Germline-derived CDR1 and CDR2 are SGHVS and FQNEAQ. V dropped 5 bases and J dropped 5; count of bases not matched to a gene: 6. This CDR3 has 15 amino acids. The CDR3, as DNA: TGTGCCAGCAGCCGGGACAGGGGGCGGGGTACTGAAGCTTTCTTT. Translating it yields CASSRDRGRGTEAFF.

This sequence joins TRBV5-1 and TRBJ1-5; 8 nucleotides align to TRBD1. The V gene's germline CDR1 is SGHRS and CDR2 YFSETQ. The CDR3 is 15 amino acids. Trimming removed 5 bases from V and 6 bases from J; junction bases left unmatched: 10. Written as DNA, the CDR3 is TGCGCCAGCAGGACCGGGACAGGAGAGGGTCAGCCCCAGCATTTT. Its translation is CASRTGTGEGQPQHF.

The chain is built from TRBV5-1 and TRBJ2-5; 8 bases are shared with TRBD1. Looked up from germline, CDR1 is SGHRS and CDR2 is YFSETQ. V lost 4 bases, J lost 3 bases, and 5 bases stayed unmatched. This CDR3 region has 14 residues. The CDR3 here is CASSRGTGEETQYF. The CDR3 DNA reads TGCGCCAGCAGCCGGGGGACAGGAGAAGAGACCCAGTACTTC.

This rearrangement joins TRBV30 to TRBJ1-2; D may be TRBD1 (6 bases). From germline, CDR1 is GTSNPN and CDR2 SVGIG (reference sequence). The CDR3 spans 13 residues. Trimming stripped 0 bases from V and 5 bases from J, with 10 bases between. CDR3 nucleotide sequence: TGTGCCTGGAGTGTAAACAGGGAATATGGCTACACCTTC. It codes for CAWSVNREYGYTF.